This TCR beta chain was sequenced in a study of cytomegalovirus exposure and HLA in healthy donors (TCRdb year 2017). For the wider study: In an earlier analysis of around 540 of the donors, about 260 Gb of sequence data and some 120 million unique TCR beta sequences from 150 million to 200 million T cells were reported. Approximately 300 gigabases of sequencing data and around 80 million unique TCR sequences made up an early release that covered around 640 HLA-typed donors. The genetic ancestry cluster associated with self-reported Caucasian donors included 81% of the roughly 390 genotyped donors. The study was designed to test whether signatures of past pathogen exposure could be identified by cataloging public T cell receptors. The study used immunosequencing to profile the T cell repertoires of about 670 subjects and linked those repertoires to cytomegalovirus serostatus. Besides the first cohort of 666 subjects, a separate validation cohort made up of 90 to 150 different subjects was used. The study combined high-throughput TCR immunosequencing, statistical association of individual TCRs with disease status, and machine learning to predict cytomegalovirus infection status. A later analysis re-examined previously published TCR beta repertoires from 610 or so donors and added high-resolution HLA genotyping to investigate patterns of TCR occurrence. Rather than using new phenotypic data, the later analysis identified candidate immune exposures from TCR beta sequences and from how often those sequences occurred across donors. To decide whether each TCR beta V gene segment behaved as functional or pseudogenic, an earlier analysis of approximately 620 of the donors relied on high-throughput TCR beta sequencing. Donor age, sex, ethnicity and CMV serostatus were compiled together with the repertoire data. A later genetic analysis used genome-wide SNP genotypes for about 55% of the 666 donors, treating that subset as a discovery cohort. Every repertoire in the discovery cohort had been generated on one and the same sequencing platform. HLA typing included class I and class II loci at four-digit resolution. The number of donors typed differed by locus, with about 629-640 for A, B, C, DRB1 and DQB1, over 500 for DQA1, 600 to 610 for DPA1, and some 440 for DPB1. Several DR-DQ haplotypes were treated as single units for association and clustering because of strong linkage in the cohort. On average, 235,054 unique TCR beta nucleotide sequences were sequenced per donor among a few hundred genotyped donors of the cohort, with roughly 18% of those sequences being non-productive. What the authors observed across the whole study: A later analysis associated 15,000 to 20,000 TCR beta sequences with specific HLA alleles at a false discovery rate of 0.05. A further reported finding was that TCR beta sequences accurately predicted the HLA-A and HLA-B alleles for most subjects in the first cohort. Assigning TCR associations to individual alleles was difficult when HLA alleles, especially DR and DQ, strongly co-occurred. Compared with the 666-donor mean, donors in an Asian-associated ancestry cluster had fewer N-insertions in productive TCRs, according to a later genetic analysis. A total of about 180 TCR beta chains were listed by the study as associated with cytomegalovirus. Most TCR sequences were seen in very few donors, while some public TCRs were found in many individuals. According to a later analysis, parvovirus B19, influenza, CMV and Epstein-Barr virus appeared linked to several top co-occurrence clusters. Because the 87-base-pair reads could not distinguish some IMGT-functional V segments, including TRBV6-2 and TRBV6-3, those segments were excluded. Only TCR beta chains were sequenced in this cohort, and the absence of alpha or paired-chain data limited detectable features. In vitro tests confirmed that a few of the cytomegalovirus-associated TCR beta chains recognize cytomegalovirus antigens. Correlated functional status among segregating V segments might be attributable to linkage disequilibrium, but an unknown experimental factor could not be ruled out. In a later genetic analysis, a missense DCLRE1C variant was associated with V-gene and J-gene trimming of TCR beta chains, and the association was replicated in an independent cohort. Because some donors lacked HLA typing at each locus, the association tests relied only on the typed subset. In a later analysis, HLA-associated TCR beta chains were found to be more clonally expanded and to have lower generation probabilities than equally common non-associated chains. Immune exposure information for the cohort was limited to CMV serostatus. The classifier was reported to diagnose cytomegalovirus status with high specificity and sensitivity in both the original and validation cohorts. In an earlier analysis of 587 of the donors, most TCR beta V segments were observed in productive rearrangements about 90% or about 30% of the time, broadly matching IMGT annotations. A cluster of highly shared sequence variants was judged likely to represent a technical artifact of the sequencing pipeline. About 17 rarely observed V segments, including chromosome 9 orphons, were excluded from the earlier analysis of about 500 of the donors because counts were too low. In a later analysis, the rate of TCR association differed among HLA loci, with DRB1 alleles having the most associated TCRs and HLA-C alleles having the fewest. The authors suggested that the approach could potentially be generalized to other disease states and immunological phenotypes. Sequencing depth was assumed to be roughly uniform across donors in the presence/absence analyses, though that assumption may not hold. According to a later analysis, most CMV-associated TCR beta chains appeared to be HLA-restricted, and the HLA associations seemed to be driven largely by CMV exposure.

Concerning this clone: What this receptor recognizes is not known. Base-call qualities are not available, and no considerably larger clone is one nucleotide away.

Reading from cysteine to phenylalanine, the CDR3 counts 14 amino acids. Only the CDR3 DNA stays, 42 bases, in frame from base 1. In the germline V gene, CDR1 corresponds to MNHEY and CDR2 to SVGAGI. Trimming removed 5 bases from V and 4 bases from J; the gene matches leave 3 bases unexplained. The protocol used for the library was the immunoSEQ multiplex PCR assay. A mixture of 60 forward primers for TCR Vbeta segments and 13 reverse primers for TCR Jbeta segments was used in the multiplex PCR. The CDR3 region of rearranged TCR beta genes was amplified from genomic DNA by a multiplex PCR assay. Amplified TCR beta libraries were sequenced as 87-base-pair reads on the Illumina HiSeq System. In the original analysis: A later analysis counted tens of millions of unique TCR beta chains across the roughly 700 repertoires, and roughly 9.9 million of these chains were shared by at least two donors. To remove PCR and sequencing errors, raw reads were error-corrected and collapsed into unique sequences using a nearest-neighbor algorithm that merged closely related sequences. To assign V, D and J gene segments, CDR3 sequences were aligned to IMGT reference sequences. For a sequence to be retained, a match of at least six nucleotides to both a V gene segment and a J gene segment was required. Rearrangements were called productive when the CDR3 lacked stop codons and stayed in frame with V and J; all others were non-productive. Following IMGT convention, CDR3 was defined as the stretch from the second conserved V-encoded cysteine up to the conserved J-encoded phenylalanine. Sequences without an unambiguous match to a single V gene segment were excluded from the earlier analysis of 500 to 700 of the donors. In an earlier analysis of some 590 of the donors, a V segment was called functional when productive rearrangements were above 56.7%, and segregating when the standard deviation between donors exceeded 5%. A statistical classification framework was developed to diagnose cytomegalovirus status using the catalog of TCR beta chain sequences. In a later analysis, V and J genes were assigned by comparing TCR nucleotide sequences against IMGT/GENE-DB human TR gene sequences. In a later analysis, CDR3 sequences and most-parsimonious VDJ recombination scenarios were assigned using the TCRdist pipeline. In a later analysis, each TCR beta chain was defined by its CDR3 amino acid sequence together with its V-gene family, and reads lacking a unique V-gene family were excluded. To address suspected cross-contamination and a sequencing artifact, a later analysis removed over 500 highly shared, low-generation-probability nucleotide sequences. A later analysis calculated a clonal expansion index for each public chain from normalized within-repertoire ranks of inferred template counts. In a later analysis, generation probabilities were computed with a VDJ recombination model fitted to out-of-frame rearrangements, and the resulting probabilities were checked against IGoR. In a later analysis, TCR-TCR, TCR-HLA and TCR-CMV co-occurrence was scored with hypergeometric tests, and a repertoire-size bias correction was applied to TCR pairs. A later analysis estimated false discovery rates by permuting HLA or CMV assignments 20 times. In a later analysis, co-occurring TCRs were grouped using DBSCAN, with TCRdist sequence similarity added in when clustering inside HLA-allele-positive subsets. Repertoires with fewer than 30,000 or more than 120,000 public chains, plus five repertoires with anomalous nucleotide sharing, were excluded from co-occurrence clustering. TCRdb retrieved this table from immuneACCESS and kept in-frame rearrangements only. Not all clones are present; in checked studies, unresolved V genes account for under half, and no reason is known for the remainder. D and trimming were read from the DNA, whereas the V and J calls and clone size are those reported in that table. Within this sample are some 190,000 clones, with roughly 84% of them counted one time only. The leading ten clones occupy approximately 1.2% of the sample.

The cohort consisted of some 670 healthy bone marrow donors. All cohort members were sampled while nominally healthy, although unrecorded immune exposures were likely present. The donor tested CMV seronegative and was one of the 352 seronegative cohort members. Each donor provided a peripheral blood sample, and peripheral blood mononuclear cells were used for TCR beta sequencing. Genomic DNA was extracted from the blood cell samples with the Qiagen DNeasy Blood Extraction Kit. This TCR derives from a boy younger than 10 in good health and CMV-seronegative. The chain employs TRBV6-5 and TRBJ2-1, with TRBD1 identical over 9 junction bases. Material for sequencing was PBMCs. The nucleotide sequence is given as TGTGCCAGCAGTCTGACAGGGGGGTACAATGAGCAGTTCTTC. Translation gives CASSLTGGYNEQFF.